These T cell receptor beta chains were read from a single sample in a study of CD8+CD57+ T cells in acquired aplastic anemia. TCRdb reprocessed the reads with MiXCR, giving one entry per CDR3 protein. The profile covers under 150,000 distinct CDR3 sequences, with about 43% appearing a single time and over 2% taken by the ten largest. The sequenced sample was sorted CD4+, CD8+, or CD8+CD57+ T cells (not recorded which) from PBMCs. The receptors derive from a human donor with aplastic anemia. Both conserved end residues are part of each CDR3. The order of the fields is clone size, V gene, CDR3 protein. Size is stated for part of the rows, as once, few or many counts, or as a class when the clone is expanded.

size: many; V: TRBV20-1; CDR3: CSARRDSSYNEQFF
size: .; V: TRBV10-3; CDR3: CAISVGQAHEQYF
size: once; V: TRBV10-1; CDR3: CASSDGQGTEAFF
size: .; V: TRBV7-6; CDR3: CASSPHPSREAQYF
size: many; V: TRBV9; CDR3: CASSTGLAGLRTDTQYF
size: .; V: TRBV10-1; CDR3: CASSTGTYSEQFF
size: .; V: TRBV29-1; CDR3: CSGGSSCNEQSF
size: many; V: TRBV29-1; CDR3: CSVLEGRAYEQYF
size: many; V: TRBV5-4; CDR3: CASSLRGSYEQFF
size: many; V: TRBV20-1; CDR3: CSAFKGRGMNTEAFF
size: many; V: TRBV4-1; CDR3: CASSPHRGRVDGYTF
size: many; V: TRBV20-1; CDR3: CSALAGVGPSETQYF
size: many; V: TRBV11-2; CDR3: CASSERWGPNQPQHF
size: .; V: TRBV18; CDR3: CASSPLTGQDEAFF
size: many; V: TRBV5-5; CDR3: CASSSDSTDTQYF
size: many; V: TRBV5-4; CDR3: CASSYIDPNRDYEQYF
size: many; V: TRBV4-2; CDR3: CASSQGGNRSGVRANVLTF
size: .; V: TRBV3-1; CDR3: CASIQLGGNTEAFF
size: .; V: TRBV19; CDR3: CASSEGSYTGELFF
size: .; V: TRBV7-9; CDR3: CASSPTGNEAFF
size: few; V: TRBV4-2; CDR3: CASSLSGGTGLLAKNIQYF
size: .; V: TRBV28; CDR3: CASSLTWPTGELFF
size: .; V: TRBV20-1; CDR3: CSASSGGSEYGYTF
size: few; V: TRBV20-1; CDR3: CSARAGLAGGISSYNEQFF
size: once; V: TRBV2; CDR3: CARERGTFFDTEAFF
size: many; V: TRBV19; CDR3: CASSVRTDINEKLFF
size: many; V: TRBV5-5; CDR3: CASGRLAQKYNEQFF
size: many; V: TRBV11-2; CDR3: CASSLDHSANYGYTF
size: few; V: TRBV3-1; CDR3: CASSLGQENTEAFF
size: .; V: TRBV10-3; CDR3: CAITAGGGLYGYTF
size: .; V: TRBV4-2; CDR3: CASSQGIGQGPDTEAFF
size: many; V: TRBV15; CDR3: CATSRRTVTGELFF
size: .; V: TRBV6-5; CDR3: CASSYSGGSNEKLFF
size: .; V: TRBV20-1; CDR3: CSARGGGRANTEAFF
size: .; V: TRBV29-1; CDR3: CSVEKGGTAEDTQYF
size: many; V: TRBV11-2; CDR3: CASSPAGTGVGNIQYF
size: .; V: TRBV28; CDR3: CASSVGQGRKLFF
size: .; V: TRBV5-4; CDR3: CASSQTYNEQFF
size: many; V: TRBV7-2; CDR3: CASSRGQGNQPQHF
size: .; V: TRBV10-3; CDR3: CAISESTGGGYGYTF
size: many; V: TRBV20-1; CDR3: CSARARGRNTEAFF
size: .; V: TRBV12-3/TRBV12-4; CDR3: CASSLESGELFF
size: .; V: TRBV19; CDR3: CASSTGTGRTEAFF
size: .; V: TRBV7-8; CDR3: CASSFGRDLYYEQYF
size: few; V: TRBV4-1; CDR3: CASSQDPWTGNTEAFF
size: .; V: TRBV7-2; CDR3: CASSLGVQAFF
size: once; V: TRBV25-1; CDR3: CASGETALVTEAFF
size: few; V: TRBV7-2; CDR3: CASSPRTGYHEQYF
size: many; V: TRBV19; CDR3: CASTPGNGSPLHF
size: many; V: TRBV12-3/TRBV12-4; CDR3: CASSSGRRIQPQHF